Below, 20 T cell receptor beta chains from the same sample are listed, as sequenced in a study of T-cell reconstitution after alpha-beta-depleted transplantation in children. Unique molecular identifiers were used in preparing the TCRbeta library. TCRdb re-called the PCR reads with MiXCR, one entry per CDR3 protein. This sample carries about 610,000 distinct CDR3 sequences, 10% of them seen once, and the ten largest clones take less than 5%. The sequencing here drew on PBMCs from the stem cell graft donor, taken from the stem cell graft. Receptor source: a human donor who donated a stem cell graft to a child with acute myeloid leukemia.

The chain joins TRBV30 to TRBJ2-4; D is uncertain. Per the germline V gene, CDR1 is GTSNPN and CDR2 is SVGIG (reference sequence). The CDR3 consists of 13 residues. The germline V and J ends were trimmed by 3 bases and 0 bases, with 6 bases remaining between them. The CDR3 reads CAWRGRAKNIQYF. CDR3 coding DNA: TGTGCCTGGAGAGGACGAGCCAAAAACATTCAGTACTTC.

This clonotype was observed a few times. The chain uses TRBV12-3 or TRBV12-4 and TRBJ2-1, with 11 bases aligning to TRBD2. This CDR3 is 15 amino acids long. V lost 6 bases and J lost 6; bases outside the gene matches: 7. CDR3 bases: TGTGCCAGCAGAGCAGGGACTAGCGGAGGCAATGAGCAGTTCTTC. This sequence encodes CASRAGTSGGNEQFF.

The chain combines TRBV30 with TRBJ2-1; D might be TRBD2 (6 bases). This CDR3 is 15 amino acids long. Germline-derived CDR1 and CDR2 are GTSNPN and SVGIG (reference sequence). Trimming cost V 7 bases and J 0 bases, with 16 bases left between them. The CDR3 DNA follows: TGTGCCTCCAGATTGGGGGGAAGCTCCTACAATGAGCAGTTCTTC. Its translation is CASRLGGSSYNEQFF.

This clonotype was counted at least ten times. The J gene is TRBJ2-3, the V gene TRBV28; tentatively, D is TRBD1 (5 bases). Germline V lookup: CDR1 MDHEN, CDR2 SYDVKM. V shed 7 bases and J shed 2 bases, with 16 bases lying between them. CDR3 length: 15 residues. The CDR3 bases are TGTGCCAGCACCGAAGGCAGGGCGGACACAGATACGCAGTATTTT. It translates to CASTEGRADTDTQYF.

About this clonotype itself: A read error may explain this, as a much larger clone is one base away. The rearrangement links TRBV6-1 to TRBJ2-2; TRBD2 matches at 9 bases. Germline values: CDR1 MNHNS, CDR2 SASEGT. The CDR3 has 16 amino acids. For the CDR3, the DNA is TGTGCCAGCAGTGAGAACGGCGGGAGGGCAACCGGGCAGCTGTTTTTT. This sequence encodes CASSENGGRATGQLFF.

There are many counts of this clonotype. V gene TRBV29-1 combines with J gene TRBJ2-5, with 12 nucleotides matching TRBD2. V shed 4 bases and J 7 bases; nucleotides not matched to a gene: 4. Looked up from germline, CDR1 is SQVTM and CDR2 is ANQGSEA. CDR3 size: 13 residues. The CDR3 DNA is TGCAGCGTTGTCTCGACTAGCGGGAGGACCCAGTACTTC. It codes for CSVVSTSGRTQYF.

The table lists this clonotype with many counts. The chain joins TRBV5-4 to TRBJ2-1, with a possible D match to TRBD2 (6 bases). Per germline, CDR1 SGHNT and CDR2 YYREEE (reference sequence). The CDR3 is 14 residues long. Trimming took off 0 bases at V and 6 bases at J, with 10 bases between the two ends. CDR3 sequence (DNA): TGTGCCAGCAGCTTGGTTGGGGGGAGCAATGAGCAGTTCTTC. Residues: CASSLVGGSNEQFF.

This clonotype was counted many times. The chain joins TRBV9 to TRBJ2-7, with D unclear. With 0 bases removed from V and 6 bases from J, the gap between germline ends came to 13 bases. The germline V gene encodes CDR1 SGDLS and CDR2 YYNGEE. The CDR3 is 14 amino acids. CDR3 loop: CASSVVGVDGEQYF. CDR3 nucleotides: TGTGCCAGCAGCGTAGTTGGAGTGGACGGCGAGCAGTACTTC.

The J gene is TRBJ2-7, the V gene TRBV27, with D perhaps matching TRBD2 (6 bases). Per the germline V gene, CDR1 is MNHEY and CDR2 is SMNVEV (reference sequence). The CDR3 loop spans 14 amino acids. V lost 6 bases to trimming and J lost 7 bases, with 19 bases between them. This CDR3 reads CASSRAGALGEQYF. The CDR3 nucleotides read TGTGCCAGCAGCAGAGCGGGCGCGCTGGGGGAGCAGTACTTC.

The chain joins TRBV9 to TRBJ1-4; TRBD1 aligns across 8 bases. V trimming: 0 bases; J trimming: 7 bases; junction bases outside the gene matches: 14. The CDR3 spans 18 residues. Germline V CDR1 and CDR2: SGDLS, YYNGEE. CDR3 loop: CASSVGMGLDRGGEKLFF. The CDR3, as DNA: TGTGCCAGCAGCGTAGGTATGGGACTCGACAGGGGCGGTGAAAAACTGTTTTTT. The variable domain in full, completed from reference TRBV9 and TRBJ1-4, reads DSGVTQTPKHLITATGQRVTLRCSPRSGDLSVYWYQQSLDQGLQFLIQYYNGEERAKGNILERFSAQQFPDLHSELNLSSLELGDSALYFCASSVGMGLDRGGEKLFFGSGTQLSVL.

The chain combines TRBV28 with TRBJ2-7; 8 bases map to TRBD2. The CDR3 length is 14 residues. With V trimmed by 3 bases and J by 11 bases, 12 bases remained unmatched. Per the germline V gene, CDR1 is MDHEN and CDR2 is SYDVKM. This CDR3 is CASSFKGNGREKYF. CDR3 coding DNA: TGTGCCAGCAGTTTTAAGGGGAACGGGAGGGAAAAGTACTTC.

This clonotype has a handful of counts. V usage is TRBV7-2 and J usage is TRBJ2-4; 7 bases fit TRBD2. Unmatched junction bases numbered 3, after V lost 1 base and J lost 6 bases. CDR1 SGHTA and CDR2 FQGNSA come from the germline V gene. CDR3 length: 14 amino acids. The DNA for the CDR3 is TGTGCCAGCAGCTTAGTTGCTAGCGGAAACATTCAGTACTTC. Its translation is CASSLVASGNIQYF.

This clonotype was seen a handful of times. The chain carries TRBV5-1 and TRBJ1-1, with D tentatively TRBD1 (6 bases). The CDR3 spans 14 residues. Per germline, CDR1 SGHRS and CDR2 YFSETQ. Trimming cost V 7 bases and J 0 bases, with 13 bases left between them. The CDR3 region is CASQLGTMNTEAFF. CDR3 nucleotides: TGCGCCAGCCAACTAGGGACAATGAACACTGAAGCTTTCTTT.

This clonotype was recorded a few times. The chain employs TRBV4-2 and TRBJ2-1, with D possibly being TRBD2 (6 bases). The CDR3 has 16 residues. Trimming took off 4 bases at V and 4 bases at J, with 17 bases between the two ends. CDR1 is LGHNA, CDR2 YNFKEQ, per germline. This CDR3 reads CASSPRGGDLYNEQFF. The CDR3 nucleotides are TGTGCCAGCAGCCCCCGGGGCGGGGATTTATACAATGAGCAGTTCTTC.

The rearrangement links TRBV5-8 to TRBJ2-2, with D perhaps TRBD1 or TRBD2 (5 bases each). Trimming pared 1 base from V and 5 bases from J, leaving 12 bases between. There are 15 residues in the CDR3. Germline loops: CDR1 SGHTS, CDR2 YDEGEE. DNA of the CDR3: TGTGCCAGCAGCTTGAGGGGCGGCGGGACCGGGGAGCTGTTTTTT. The encoded protein is CASSLRGGGTGELFF.

This clonotype has only a few counts. The rearrangement uses TRBV19 and TRBJ2-7; 7 nucleotides match TRBD1. J lost 4 bases, V lost 3 bases, and 9 bases had no gene match. Germline V gives CDR1 LNHDA, CDR2 SQIVND (reference sequence). This CDR3 is 15 amino acids long. For the CDR3, the DNA is TGTGCCAGTAGTATGGTAGGACAGGCCTCTTACGAGCAGTACTTC. Protein: CASSMVGQASYEQYF.

This clonotype was seen more than once but under ten times. The chain carries TRBV18 and TRBJ2-7; TRBD1 agrees at 9 bases. This CDR3 spans 14 amino acids. Trimming removed 4 bases from V and 6 bases from J; junction bases left unmatched: 7. From germline, CDR1 is KGHSH and CDR2 LQKENI. The CDR3 here is CASSLGTGTAEQYF. The DNA for the CDR3 is TGTGCCAGCTCACTAGGGACAGGGACGGCCGAGCAGTACTTC. Together with reference TRBV18 and TRBJ2-7, the CDR3 gives the full variable domain: NAGVMQNPRHLVRRRGQEARLRCSPMKGHSHVYWYRQLPEEGLKFMVYLQKENIIDESGMPKERFSAEFPKEGPSILRIQQVVRGDSAAYFCASSLGTGTAEQYFGPGTRLTVT.

This clonotype has a count of ten or more. The chain couples TRBV4-2 to TRBJ2-7; D unresolved. The V and J ends lost 0 bases and 3 bases respectively, with 15 bases between them. The CDR3 is 16 amino acids. Germline CDR1 and CDR2: LGHNA and YNFKEQ. CDR3 in amino acids: CASSQDHNSAFYEQYF. The CDR3, as DNA: TGTGCCAGCAGCCAAGATCATAATAGTGCCTTCTACGAGCAGTACTTC.

The rearrangement joins TRBV12-3 or TRBV12-4 to TRBJ1-5, with D possibly being TRBD1 (6 bases). This CDR3 is 15 amino acids long. Trimming took 4 bases from V and 3 from J, leaving 13 bases between them. The CDR3 DNA sequence: TGTGCCAGCAGTTCCCTCGGACAGTCCAATCAGCCCCAGCATTTT. As protein: CASSSLGQSNQPQHF.

This clonotype was observed at least ten times. This rearrangement joins TRBV28 to TRBJ2-2; D is ambiguous. V was trimmed by 1 base and J by 0 bases, leaving 12 bases between them. Germline CDR1 and CDR2: MDHEN and SYDVKM. This CDR3 region has 17 residues. CDR3 in amino acids: CASSLSGGTTNTGELFF. Here the CDR3 DNA reads TGTGCCAGCAGTTTATCGGGCGGAACAACGAACACCGGGGAGCTGTTTTTT.